These 23 T cell receptor beta chains were all obtained from the same sample, sequenced in a study of CD8 T cells in Susac syndrome. An input of 0.5 to 1 ug of RNA was subjected to reverse transcription using random hexamers. TCRdb reanalysed the immunoSEQ multiplex PCR reads using MiXCR and keeps one entry per CDR3 protein. This sample has under 70,000 distinct CDR3 sequences; approximately 95% occur once, and the top ten carry 0.75%. The sequencing input was CD8+ T cells from PBMCs. The origin of the receptors is a human donor with Susac syndrome.

This clonotype was seen once. V and J are TRBV24-1 and TRBJ1-1; TRBD1 aligns across 9 bases. The CDR3 length is 17 residues. The V and J ends lost 4 bases and 1 base, in that order; junction bases with no gene match: 9. The germline V gene encodes CDR1 KGHDR and CDR2 SFDVKD. The CDR3 spells CATSESGTGITNTEAFF. Written as DNA, the CDR3 is TGTGCCACCAGTGAATCCGGGACAGGGATTACGAACACTGAAGCTTTCTTT.

The chain employs TRBV27 and TRBJ2-2; 7 bases agree with TRBD1. CDR1 and CDR2 (germline): MNHEY, SMNVEV (reference sequence). V lost 4 bases, J lost 4 bases, and 9 bases stayed unmatched. This CDR3 region has 16 residues. CDR3 in amino acids: CASSSPGGSFTGELFF. The CDR3 nucleotides read TGTGCCAGCAGTTCTCCAGGGGGTAGCTTCACCGGGGAGCTGTTTTTT.

The chain joins TRBV7-6 to TRBJ1-1; D is ambiguous. The CDR3 length is 14 residues. Trimming left V 1 base short and J 2 bases short, with 8 bases between. The V gene's germline CDR1 is SGHVS and CDR2 FNYEAQ. CDR3 protein: CASSLETTNTEAFF. The CDR3 DNA reads as TGTGCCAGCAGCTTAGAGACCACTAACACTGAAGCTTTCTTT.

This chain connects TRBV13 to TRBJ2-1, with 8 bases that match TRBD2. The CDR3 length is 15 residues. Germline trimming cut 1 base from V and 10 bases from J; bases unmatched to any gene: 9. The germline gives CDR1 PRHDT, CDR2 FYEKMQ (reference sequence). CDR3 in DNA: TGTGCCAGCAGCTTAGTTTTTAGCGGGGCCTTAGAGCAGTTCTTC. Translated: CASSLVFSGALEQFF.

The sample holds one count of this clonotype. The chain has TRBV2 and TRBJ2-7; the match to TRBD1 covers 10 bases. CDR3 length: 14 residues. CDR1 and CDR2 (germline): SNHLY, FYNNEI. With 10 bases clipped from V and 6 bases from J, the junction kept 12 bases outside the gene matches. CDR3 sequence (DNA): TGTGCCACCTCGCGACAGGGGGCCGAGTCCGAGCAGTACTTC. Amino acid sequence: CATSRQGAESEQYF.

V usage is TRBV27 and J usage is TRBJ1-5; possible D gene TRBD1, 5 bases. Germline V gives CDR1 MNHEY, CDR2 SMNVEV (reference sequence). Trimming took 4 bases from V and 2 from J, leaving 18 bases between them. This CDR3 is 17 amino acids long. CDR3 sequence: CASSWQGPGRGNQPQHF. The CDR3 DNA follows: TGTGCCAGCAGTTGGCAGGGCCCTGGGAGGGGCAATCAGCCCCAGCATTTT.

The chain employs TRBV18 and TRBJ2-5; D is uncertain. The CDR3 totals 14 residues. Trimming removed 2 bases at V and 2 bases at J, with 9 bases between. CDR1 is KGHSH, CDR2 LQKENI, per germline. The CDR3 here is CASSPKAKQETQYF. CDR3 coding DNA: TGTGCCAGCTCACCAAAGGCCAAGCAAGAGACCCAGTACTTC. Looking up the rest from reference TRBV18 and TRBJ2-5 gives the full variable domain: NAGVMQNPRHLVRRRGQEARLRCSPMKGHSHVYWYRQLPEEGLKFMVYLQKENIIDESGMPKERFSAEFPKEGPSILRIQQVVRGDSAAYFCASSPKAKQETQYFGPGTRLLVL.

J is TRBJ2-3 and V is TRBV12-5; D assignment may be TRBD1 or TRBD2 (5 bases each). Trimming took off 6 bases at V and 6 bases at J, with 16 bases between the two ends. CDR3 length equals 14 residues. Germline loops: CDR1 LGHNT, CDR2 FRNRAP. For the CDR3, the DNA is TGTGCTAGTGGCCGCGGACTTGCAGGGGATACGCAGTATTTT. Protein product: CASGRGLAGDTQYF.

This chain joins TRBV20-1 and TRBJ2-5; D possibly matches TRBD1 or TRBD2 (5 bases each). There are 11 residues in the CDR3. In germline, CDR1 is DFQATT, CDR2 SNEGSKA (reference sequence). V lost 7 bases and J 5 bases, leaving 11 bases between the germline ends. This CDR3 reads CSGGKVETQYF. The CDR3 DNA reads TGCAGTGGGGGGAAAGTTGAGACCCAGTACTTC.

The rearrangement uses TRBV13 and TRBJ2-3; 12 bases are shared with TRBD2. This CDR3 comprises 15 residues. Germline V gives CDR1 PRHDT, CDR2 FYEKMQ (reference sequence). V was pared by 5 bases and J by 7 bases, with 7 bases of the junction left unmatched. CDR3 nucleotide sequence: TGTGCCAGCAGCAAAACTAGCGGGGGGAGAAATACGCAGTATTTT. This sequence encodes CASSKTSGGRNTQYF.

The chain links TRBV12-3 or TRBV12-4 to TRBJ1-5, with D unresolved. The CDR3 is 12 residues long. V lost 5 bases and J 4 bases, leaving 6 bases between the germline ends. The CDR3, as DNA: TGTGCCAGCAGTCCCCAAAATCAGCCCCAGCATTTT. Translating gives CASSPQNQPQHF.

The CDR3 spells CASSSINSNYGYTF. CDR3 DNA sequence: TGTGCCAGCAGTTCAATTAACTCTAACTATGGCTACACCTTC. The gene calls are TRBV27 and TRBJ1-2; D is undetermined. This CDR3 is 14 amino acids long. CDR1 and CDR2 (germline): MNHEY, SMNVEV (reference sequence). Deletions cut 4 bases from V and 0 bases from J, with 9 bases between.

The J gene is TRBJ1-2, the V gene TRBV9; D is perhaps TRBD1 (5 bases). Germline-derived CDR1 and CDR2 are SGDLS and YYNGEE. V lost 1 base to trimming and J lost 7 bases, with 8 bases between them. This CDR3 contains 12 residues. The CDR3 DNA is TGTGCCAGCAGCGTACAGGGCTTTGGCTACACCTTC. It is translated as CASSVQGFGYTF.

This chain uses TRBV6-5 with TRBJ2-5; D is undetermined. The germline gives CDR1 MNHEY, CDR2 SVGAGI. Trimming stripped 2 bases from V and 4 bases from J, with 14 bases between. The CDR3 contains 15 residues. CDR3 bases: TGTGCCAGCAGTTACAAGGGATCGTCCGCAGAGACCCAGTACTTC. It specifies CASSYKGSSAETQYF.

V gene TRBV20-1 combines with J gene TRBJ2-7, with 7 bases identical to TRBD1. The CDR3 consists of 13 residues. The V segment lost 3 bases and the J segment 2 bases; nucleotides outside the gene matches: 4. CDR1 and CDR2 from the germline V gene are DFQATT and SNEGSKA (reference sequence). DNA of the CDR3: TGCAGTGCTAGGATCCAGGGGGCCTACGAGCAGTACTTC. As protein: CSARIQGAYEQYF.

This rearrangement joins TRBV5-8 to TRBJ1-5; a weak D match, TRBD1 (6 bases). The CDR3 is 15 amino acids. Germline V gene data show CDR1 as SGHTS and CDR2 as YDEGEE. Trimming stripped 0 bases from V and 0 bases from J, with 7 bases between. The chain's CDR3 is CASSLVGASNQPQHF. The CDR3 DNA reads TGTGCCAGCAGCTTGGTGGGGGCTAGCAATCAGCCCCAGCATTTT.

The chain combines TRBV7-9 with TRBJ2-1, with unresolved D. The CDR3 covers 15 residues. Germline CDR1 SEHNR, CDR2 FQNEAQ (reference sequence). Deletions cut 1 base from V and 2 bases from J, with 9 bases between. Written as DNA, the CDR3 is TGTGCCAGCAGCTTAGAGGGATCTACCTACAATGAGCAGTTCTTC. It is translated as CASSLEGSTYNEQFF.

The V call is TRBV12-3 or TRBV12-4, the J call TRBJ2-3; a weak D match, TRBD2 (6 bases). Trimming shortened V by 3 bases and J by 9 bases, and 22 bases separated the two germline ends. The CDR3 runs 16 residues. The CDR3 bases are TGTGCCAGCAGTTTCCCTGGAGAGTCGGTGGCGGGAACGCAGTATTTT. Its protein product is CASSFPGESVAGTQYF.

The V call is TRBV9, the J call TRBJ1-2; TRBD1 matches 7 bases. V was pared by 0 bases and J by 2 bases, with 7 bases of the junction left unmatched. This CDR3 contains 16 residues. Germline V gives CDR1 SGDLS, CDR2 YYNGEE. Written as DNA, the CDR3 is TGTGCCAGCAGCGTAGGATTCGACAGGGACAACTATGGCTACACCTTC. Translated, it gives CASSVGFDRDNYGYTF.

The chain combines TRBV18 with TRBJ2-1, with TRBD1 as a possible D gene (5 bases). This CDR3 contains 13 residues. The germline V and J ends were trimmed by 0 bases and 6 bases, with 6 bases remaining between them. Germline CDR1 reads KGHSH; CDR2 reads LQKENI. CDR3: CASSPPDSNEQFF. In DNA, the CDR3 is TGTGCCAGCTCACCACCAGACAGCAATGAGCAGTTCTTC.

The gene calls are TRBV13 and TRBJ1-2, with 7 bases fitting TRBD1. With V trimmed by 4 bases and J by 3 bases, 2 bases remained unmatched. The CDR3 has 13 residues. Per germline, CDR1 PRHDT and CDR2 FYEKMQ (reference sequence). CDR3 residues: CASSSTGHYGYTF. In nucleotides, the CDR3 is TGTGCCAGCAGCTCGACAGGGCACTATGGCTACACCTTC.

The chain joins TRBV2 to TRBJ1-5; tentatively, D is TRBD1 (6 bases). The V end lost 6 bases, the J end lost 11 bases, and 14 bases lay between the germline ends. The germline CDR1 and CDR2 sequences are SNHLY and FYNNEI. The CDR3 length is 12 residues. The DNA of the CDR3 is TGTGCCAGCAGCAACTACAGGGAAACCCAGCATTTT. Residues: CASSNYRETQHF.

Only a few counts were recorded for this clonotype. The chain links TRBV3-1 to TRBJ2-7, with D possibly TRBD2 on 5 matching bases. Trimming took off 3 bases at V and 3 bases at J, with 6 bases between the two ends. CDR1 is LGHDT and CDR2 is YNNKEL in the germline V gene (reference sequence). The CDR3 sequence is 12 residues long. Here the CDR3 reads CASSQEDYEQYF. The CDR3 DNA follows: TGTGCCAGCAGCCAGGAGGACTACGAGCAGTACTTC.